The next 7 T cell receptor beta chains were all read from a single sample in a study of CD8+ T cells in alopecia areata. Extracted RNA was reverse transcribed into cDNA, the sequencing template. Here immunoSEQ multiplex PCR was the method, and the copy in TCRdb shows in-frame clones only, minus some. The sample gives 210,000 or so clones, approximately 67% of which show up once; 0.95% to 1.5% is in the top ten. Treatment specified: oral pan-JAK inhibitor, 5-10 mg twice daily. The sequenced sample was CD4+ T cells sorted from blood, obtained at week 44, from a patient treated with tofacitinib. These TCRs come from a human donor with alopecia areata.

This clone has just one count. The chain combines TRBV5-6 with TRBJ2-7; D is uncertain. Trimming pared 4 bases from V and 0 bases from J, leaving 14 bases between. The CDR3 extends over 15 amino acids. CDR1 and CDR2 (germline): SGHDT, YYEEEE. This CDR3 is CASSMTTSSSYEQYF. In DNA, the CDR3 is TGTGCCAGCAGCATGACGACGTCCAGCTCCTACGAGCAGTACTTC.

The rearrangement uses TRBV19 and TRBJ2-2, with D tentatively TRBD2 (5 bases). Germline V lookup: CDR1 LNHDA, CDR2 SQIVND (reference sequence). Trimming left V 7 bases short and J 6 bases short, with 12 bases between. The CDR3 length is 13 residues. The CDR3 region has the DNA TGTGCCAGTACTGAGGGTGGGGCCGGGGAGCTGTTTTTT. Protein: CASTEGGAGELFF.

This chain's CDR3 is CSVLKAGVYEQYF. The CDR3 DNA reads as TGCAGCGTTTTGAAGGCTGGGGTCTACGAGCAGTACTTC. The V and J genes are TRBV29-1 and TRBJ2-7; D ambiguous. CDR3 length: 13 amino acids. Looked up from germline, CDR1 is SQVTM and CDR2 is ANQGSEA. Trimming took 5 bases from V and 3 from J, leaving 14 bases between them.

This chain links TRBV2 with TRBJ1-1; the match to TRBD1 covers 9 bases. This CDR3 has 14 amino acids. After removal of 3 bases from V and 9 bases from J, the junction contained 8 bases not matched to a gene. Germline loops: CDR1 SNHLY, CDR2 FYNNEI. The CDR3 spells CASSEGQGRTKAFF. The CDR3 DNA reads TGTGCCAGCAGTGAGGGACAGGGAAGAACTAAAGCTTTCTTT.

The chain joins TRBV6-6 to TRBJ1-1; possibly TRBD1 for D (5 bases). V gave up 2 bases and J gave up 8 bases, with 15 bases separating them. This CDR3 comprises 14 residues. Looked up from germline, CDR1 is MNHNY and CDR2 is SVGAGI (reference sequence). CDR3 in amino acids: CASSYPTRESEAFF. CDR3 nucleotide sequence: TGTGCCAGCAGTTACCCGACCAGGGAGTCAGAAGCTTTCTTT.

This clone was observed a few times. The V call is TRBV29-1, the J call TRBJ1-1; no definite D call. Germline assignment: CDR1 SQVTM and CDR2 ANQGSEA. The CDR3 sequence is 13 residues long. With 4 bases removed from V and 0 bases from J, the gap between germline ends came to 9 bases. This CDR3 reads CSVGRGVNTEAFF. The CDR3 coding sequence is TGCAGCGTTGGACGCGGGGTGAACACTGAAGCTTTCTTT.

This clone was seen a few times. The CDR3 bases are TGCGCCAGCAGCCAAGATATTGGGGGAAGTGGCTATGGCTACACCTTC. It is translated as CASSQDIGGSGYGYTF. V and J are TRBV4-1 and TRBJ1-2, with D tentatively TRBD1 (5 bases). The CDR3 is made up of 16 amino acids. Trimming took 0 bases from V and 4 from J, leaving 15 bases between them. Germline V CDR1 and CDR2: MGHRA, YSYEKL.